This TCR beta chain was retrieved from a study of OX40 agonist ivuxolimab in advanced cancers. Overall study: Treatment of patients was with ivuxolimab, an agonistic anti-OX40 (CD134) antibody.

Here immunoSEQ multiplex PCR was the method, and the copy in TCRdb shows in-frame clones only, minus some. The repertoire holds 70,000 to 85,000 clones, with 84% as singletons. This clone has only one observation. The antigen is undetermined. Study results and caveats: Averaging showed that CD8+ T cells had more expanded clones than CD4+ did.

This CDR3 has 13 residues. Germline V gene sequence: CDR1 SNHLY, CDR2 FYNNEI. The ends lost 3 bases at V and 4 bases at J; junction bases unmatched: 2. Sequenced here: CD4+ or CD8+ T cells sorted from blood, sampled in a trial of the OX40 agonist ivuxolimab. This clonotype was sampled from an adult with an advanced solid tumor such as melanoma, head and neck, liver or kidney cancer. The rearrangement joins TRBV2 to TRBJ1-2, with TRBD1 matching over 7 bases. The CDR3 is CASSEGQFYGYTF. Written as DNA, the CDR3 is TGTGCCAGCAGTGAGGGACAGTTCTATGGCTACACCTTC.